This TCR beta chain was profiled in a study of blood T cell repertoires in COVID-19. At the level of the study: From T cells, B-cell-depleted T cells, or PBMCs came the material, which was cDNA or gDNA.

TCRdb's table, derived via immunoSEQ multiplex PCR, lists solely in-frame clones and lacks some. This sample carries 200,000 to 250,000 clones, roughly 86% of them seen once, and the ten largest clones take 1.5% to 2%. CDR1 is LNHDA, CDR2 SQIVND, per germline (reference sequence). J gave up 4 bases and V 3 bases, and 9 bases lay outside the gene matches. The CDR3 loop spans 15 amino acids. Sequenced sample: PBMCs or T cells enriched from blood (not recorded which). This sequence originates from a woman in her 50s who had recovered from COVID-19. This chain uses TRBV19 with TRBJ2-7; 7 bases are shared with TRBD2. For the CDR3, the DNA is TGTGCCAGTAGTATTGGGGGGGAGCCCCTTTACGAGCAGTACTTC. Protein product: CASSIGGEPLYEQYF.